This TCR beta chain derives from a study of T cell changes during pregnancy in multiple sclerosis (dated by TCRdb to the late 2010s). Broadly, across the study: In women with multiple sclerosis, the researchers looked at how the T cell repertoire shifted as pregnancy progressed.

A note on this clone: Which antigen it targets is not known. No quality values exist for individual bases; no much larger clone is one base distant.

CDR1 and CDR2 are drawn from the germline V gene (reference sequence): LNHNV, YYDKDF. Cut back by 3 bases and 15 bases, the V and J ends lie 18 bases apart. Its CDR3 holds 13 amino acids, cysteine through phenylalanine. Only CDR3 DNA is held: 39 bases, read in frame from base 1. The library was produced with the immunoSEQ multiplex PCR assay. TCRdb obtained this table from immuneACCESS and retained in-frame rearrangements with V and J assigned. These tables miss some clones; where compared with another copy, unresolved V genes account for less than half of the shortfall, and the remainder is unexplained. Here the sample has some 120,000 clones; 90% to 96% occur a single time. The top ten hold over 0.35% of the sample.

The sequence was obtained from a female donor with multiple sclerosis, enrolled in a pregnancy study. The material was peripheral blood, obtained after pregnancy. Rearrangement joined TRBV15 to TRBJ2-1; the D gene is possibly TRBD2, with 5 bases matching. The encoded CDR3 is CATSSSERFRWFF. The nucleotides are TGTGCCACCAGCAGCTCCGAGCGGTTTCGGTGGTTCTTC. Where the CDR3 stops, the reference TRBV15 and TRBJ2-1 genes take over; the full variable domain is DAMVIQNPRYQVTQFGKPVTLSCSQTLNHNVMYWYQQKSSQAPKLLFHYYDKDFNNEADTPDNFQSRRPNTSFCFLDIRSPGLGDTAMYLCATSSSERFRWFFGPGTRLTVL.